This T cell receptor beta chain was obtained from a study of T cell repertoires in cytomegalovirus infection. The wider study: Recently identified HLA-C-restricted and well-studied HLA-B-restricted CMV epitopes were used. Both a matching HLA type and CMV infection were indicated by public TCR beta signatures.

As regards this clonotype: The antigen remains undetermined.

TCRdb fed the reads into MiXCR, producing one record per CDR3 protein. The data hold hundreds of thousands of distinct CDR3 sequences, with about 27% observed a single time. Study-wide results and limits: In two of eight donors, the top clonotype was HLA-C-restricted CMV-specific. Summed frequency of public TCR beta families distinguished CMV carriers with the relevant HLA.

The receptor was isolated from a human donor in good health (CMV status not recorded). Some clones in this sample may be carry-over from other donors' samples. The sequences come from cultured PBMCs, collected from culture after CMV antigen stimulation.

The CDR3 is CASSSTRLAYTGELFF. In DNA form, the CDR3 reads TGTGCCAGCAGTTCGACTCGGCTAGCGTACACCGGGGAGCTGTTTTTT. The chain has TRBV11-2 and TRBJ2-2, with a tentative D call TRBD2 (6 bases). The CDR3 extends over 16 amino acids. Germline V gene data show CDR1 as SGHAT and CDR2 as FQNNGV. Trimming cost V 6 bases and J 3 bases, with 17 bases left between them.